This T cell receptor (beta chain) was sequenced during a study of blood T cells in healthy people across ages. General study points: Roughly linear age-related decline in beta diversity appeared, significant by age around 40. Naive T cell percentage by flow cytometry tracked strongly with beta diversity.

Through a sample-barcoded 5' primer and a J-beta primer mix, a second PCR was run for about 6 to 12 cycles. TCRdb independently ran MiXCR on the 5' RACE reads; one entry per CDR3 protein. The profile shows fewer than 2,000,000 distinct CDR3 sequences, around 36% of them singletons. The CDR3 is 17 amino acids. V lost 5 bases to trimming and J lost 10 bases; unmatched junction nucleotides: 19. The germline CDR1 and CDR2 sequences are MNHEY and SMNVEV (reference sequence). About this clonotype: Its antigen remains unidentified.

The rearrangement uses TRBV27 and TRBJ1-4; 7 bases are a match to TRBD1. What was sequenced was blood. This receptor was identified in a woman aged 25-40 years in good health. Here the CDR3 DNA reads TGTGCCAGCAGTCCGCGACAGGGTTCCTCCTCTTTGGGAAAACTGTTTTTT. It encodes CASSPRQGSSSLGKLFF.